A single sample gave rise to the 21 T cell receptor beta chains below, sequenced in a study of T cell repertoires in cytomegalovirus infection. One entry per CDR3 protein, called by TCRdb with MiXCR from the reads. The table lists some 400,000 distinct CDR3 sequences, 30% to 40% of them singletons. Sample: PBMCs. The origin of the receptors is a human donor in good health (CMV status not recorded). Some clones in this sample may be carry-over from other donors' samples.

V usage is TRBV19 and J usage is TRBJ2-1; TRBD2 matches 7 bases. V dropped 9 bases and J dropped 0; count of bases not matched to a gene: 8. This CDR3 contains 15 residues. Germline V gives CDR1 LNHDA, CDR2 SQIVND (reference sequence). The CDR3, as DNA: TGTGCCAGCACCTGGGGGGGAACCTCCTACAATGAGCAGTTCTTC. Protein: CASTWGGTSYNEQFF.

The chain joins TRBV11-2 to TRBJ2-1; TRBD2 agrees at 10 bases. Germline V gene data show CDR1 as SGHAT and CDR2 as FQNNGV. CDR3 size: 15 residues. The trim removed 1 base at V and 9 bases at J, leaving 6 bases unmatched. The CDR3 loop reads CASSLVASGGGEQFF. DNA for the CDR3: TGTGCCAGCAGCTTAGTTGCTAGCGGGGGTGGTGAGCAGTTCTTC. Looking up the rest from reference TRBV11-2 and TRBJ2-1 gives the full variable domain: EAGVAQSPRYKIIEKRQSVAFWCNPISGHATLYWYQQILGQGPKLLIQFQNNGVVDDSQLPKDRFSAERLKGVDSTLKIQPAKLEDSAVYLCASSLVASGGGEQFFGPGTRLTVL.

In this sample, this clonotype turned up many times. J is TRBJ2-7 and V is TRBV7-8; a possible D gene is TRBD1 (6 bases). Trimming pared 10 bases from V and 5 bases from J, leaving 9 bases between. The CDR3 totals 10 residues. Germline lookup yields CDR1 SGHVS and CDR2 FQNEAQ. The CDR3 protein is CATSGDEQYF. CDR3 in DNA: TGTGCCACTTCAGGGGACGAGCAGTACTTC.

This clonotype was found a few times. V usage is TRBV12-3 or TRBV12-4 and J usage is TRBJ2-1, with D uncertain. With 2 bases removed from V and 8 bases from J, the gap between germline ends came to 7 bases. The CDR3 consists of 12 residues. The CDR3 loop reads CASSLRKDEQFF. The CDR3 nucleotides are TGTGCCAGCAGTTTACGGAAGGATGAGCAGTTCTTC.

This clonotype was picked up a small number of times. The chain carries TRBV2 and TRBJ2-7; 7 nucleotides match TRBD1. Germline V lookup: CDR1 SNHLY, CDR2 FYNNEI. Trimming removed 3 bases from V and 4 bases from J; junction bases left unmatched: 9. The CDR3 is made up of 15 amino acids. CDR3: CASSDFTGEGYEQYF. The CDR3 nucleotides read TGTGCCAGCAGTGATTTCACAGGGGAAGGATACGAGCAGTACTTC.

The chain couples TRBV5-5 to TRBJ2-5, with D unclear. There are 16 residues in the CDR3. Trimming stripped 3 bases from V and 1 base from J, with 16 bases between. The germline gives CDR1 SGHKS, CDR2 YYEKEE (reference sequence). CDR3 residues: CASSSRASALQETQYF. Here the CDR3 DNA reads TGTGCCAGCAGCTCCCGGGCCAGCGCCCTCCAAGAGACCCAGTACTTC.

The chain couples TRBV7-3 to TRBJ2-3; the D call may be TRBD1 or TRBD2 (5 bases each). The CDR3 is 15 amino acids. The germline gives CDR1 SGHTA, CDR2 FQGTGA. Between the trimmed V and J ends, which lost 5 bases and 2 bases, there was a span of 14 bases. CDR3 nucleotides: TGTGCCAGCAGCGGGGGATCGGGCGCCACAGATACGCAGTATTTT. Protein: CASSGGSGATDTQYF.

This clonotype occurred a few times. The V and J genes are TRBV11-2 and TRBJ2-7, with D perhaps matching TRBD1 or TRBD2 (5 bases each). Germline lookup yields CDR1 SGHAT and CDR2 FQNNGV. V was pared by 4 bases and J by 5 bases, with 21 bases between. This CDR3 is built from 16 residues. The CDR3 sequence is CASSSTLSRAGDEQYF. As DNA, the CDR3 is TGTGCCAGCAGCTCCACTCTAAGCAGGGCGGGTGACGAGCAGTACTTC.

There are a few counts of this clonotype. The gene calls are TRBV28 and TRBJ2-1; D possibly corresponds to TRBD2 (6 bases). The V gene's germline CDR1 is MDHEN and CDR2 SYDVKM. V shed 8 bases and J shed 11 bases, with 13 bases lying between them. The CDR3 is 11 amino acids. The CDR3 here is CASGTFQQQFF. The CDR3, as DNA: TGTGCCAGCGGGACTTTTCAACAGCAGTTCTTC.

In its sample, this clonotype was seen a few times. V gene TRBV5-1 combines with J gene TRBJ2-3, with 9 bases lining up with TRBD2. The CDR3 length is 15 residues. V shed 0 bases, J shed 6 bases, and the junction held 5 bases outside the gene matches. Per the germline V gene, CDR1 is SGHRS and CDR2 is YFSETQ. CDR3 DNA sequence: TGCGCCAGCAGCTTGGTTCCTAGCGGGGCTGATACGCAGTATTTT. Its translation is CASSLVPSGADTQYF. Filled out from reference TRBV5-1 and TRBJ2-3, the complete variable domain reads KAGVTQTPRYLIKTRGQQVTLSCSPISGHRSVSWYQQTPGQGLQFLFEYFSETQRNKGNFPGRFSGRQFSNSRSEMNVSTLELGDSALYLCASSLVPSGADTQYFGPGTRLTVL.

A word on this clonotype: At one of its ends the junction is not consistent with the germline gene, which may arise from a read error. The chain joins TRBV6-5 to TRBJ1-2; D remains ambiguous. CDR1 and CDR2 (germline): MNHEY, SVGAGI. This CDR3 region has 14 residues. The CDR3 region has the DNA TGTGCCAGCAGTTACTTCCAAACTAACTATGGCTACAACTTC. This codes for CASSYFQTNYGYNF.

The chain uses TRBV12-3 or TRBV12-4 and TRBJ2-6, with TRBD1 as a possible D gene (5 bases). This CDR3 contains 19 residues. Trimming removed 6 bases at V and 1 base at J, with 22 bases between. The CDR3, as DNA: TGTGCCAGCAGCCCTAATAAGGGGCGAAGGGGATCTGGGGCCAACGTCCTGACTTTC. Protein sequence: CASSPNKGRRGSGANVLTF.

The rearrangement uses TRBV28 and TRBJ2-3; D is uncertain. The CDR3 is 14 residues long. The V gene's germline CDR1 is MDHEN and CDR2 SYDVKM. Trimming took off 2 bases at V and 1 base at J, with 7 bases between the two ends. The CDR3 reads CASSLDVGTDTQYF. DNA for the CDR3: TGTGCCAGCAGTTTAGACGTAGGCACAGATACGCAGTATTTT.

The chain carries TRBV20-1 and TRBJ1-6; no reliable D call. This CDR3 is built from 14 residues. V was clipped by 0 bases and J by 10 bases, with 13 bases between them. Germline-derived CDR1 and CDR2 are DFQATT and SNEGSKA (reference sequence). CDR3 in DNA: TGCAGTGCTAGAGAGGGAAAACAGTACTCACCCCTCCACTTT. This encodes CSAREGKQYSPLHF.

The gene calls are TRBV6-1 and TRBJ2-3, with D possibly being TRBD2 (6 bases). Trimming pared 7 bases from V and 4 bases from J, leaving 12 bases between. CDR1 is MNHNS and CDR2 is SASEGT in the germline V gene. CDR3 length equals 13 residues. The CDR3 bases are TGTGCCAGCAATATCCGACTAGCAGATACGCAGTATTTT. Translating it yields CASNIRLADTQYF.

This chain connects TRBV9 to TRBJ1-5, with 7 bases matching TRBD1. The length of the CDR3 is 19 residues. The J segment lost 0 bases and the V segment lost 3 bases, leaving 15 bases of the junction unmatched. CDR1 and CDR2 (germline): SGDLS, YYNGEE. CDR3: CASSGDLGQEQYSNQPQHF. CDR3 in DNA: TGTGCCAGCAGCGGAGATCTCGGACAGGAGCAGTATAGCAATCAGCCCCAGCATTTT.

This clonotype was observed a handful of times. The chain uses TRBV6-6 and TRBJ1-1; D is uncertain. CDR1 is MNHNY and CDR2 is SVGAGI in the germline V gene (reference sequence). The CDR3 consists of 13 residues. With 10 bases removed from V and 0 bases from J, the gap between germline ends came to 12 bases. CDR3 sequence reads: CAIRPAVNTEAFF. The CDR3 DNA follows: TGTGCCATCCGGCCGGCTGTGAACACTGAAGCTTTCTTT.

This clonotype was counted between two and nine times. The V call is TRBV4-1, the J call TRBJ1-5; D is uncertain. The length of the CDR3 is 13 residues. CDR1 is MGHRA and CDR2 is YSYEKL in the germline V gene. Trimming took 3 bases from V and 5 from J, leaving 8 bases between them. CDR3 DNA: TGCGCCAGCAGCCACAACCCAGATCAGCCCCAGCATTTT. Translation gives CASSHNPDQPQHF.

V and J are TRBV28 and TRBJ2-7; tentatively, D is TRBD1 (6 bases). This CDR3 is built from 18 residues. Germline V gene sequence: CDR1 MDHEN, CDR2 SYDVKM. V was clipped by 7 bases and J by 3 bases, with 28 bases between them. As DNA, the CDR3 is TGTGCCAGCACTCGAACCGGGACACCCCTTCTGAAAGACTACGAGCAGTACTTC. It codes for CASTRTGTPLLKDYEQYF.

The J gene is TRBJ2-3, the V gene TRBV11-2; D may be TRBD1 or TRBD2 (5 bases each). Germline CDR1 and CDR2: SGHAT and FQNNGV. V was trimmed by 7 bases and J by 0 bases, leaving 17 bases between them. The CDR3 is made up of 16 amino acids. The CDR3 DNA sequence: TGTGCCAGCATCCAGCCCCGGGACGGAAGCACAGATACGCAGTATTTT. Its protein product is CASIQPRDGSTDTQYF. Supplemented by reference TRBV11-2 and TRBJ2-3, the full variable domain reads EAGVAQSPRYKIIEKRQSVAFWCNPISGHATLYWYQQILGQGPKLLIQFQNNGVVDDSQLPKDRFSAERLKGVDSTLKIQPAKLEDSAVYLCASIQPRDGSTDTQYFGPGTRLTVL.

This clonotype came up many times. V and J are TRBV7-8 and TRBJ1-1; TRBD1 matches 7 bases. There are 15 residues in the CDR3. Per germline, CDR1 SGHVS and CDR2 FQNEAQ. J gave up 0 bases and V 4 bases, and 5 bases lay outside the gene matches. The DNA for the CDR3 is TGTGCCAGCAGCTCCCCGACAGGGATGAACACTGAAGCTTTCTTT. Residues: CASSSPTGMNTEAFF.